The T cell receptor beta chain described here comes from a study of vaccination effects on CD4 cells after COVID-19. General observations from the study: Infection-derived and vaccine-derived clones contracted markedly late after vaccination.

The protocol was immunoSEQ multiplex PCR, while the TCRdb copy is restricted to in-frame clones and leaves out a portion. The table shows 42,000 or so clones, with 72% occurring only once. This clone is classed as medium-sized. The target antigen is unknown. CDR1 and CDR2 from the germline V gene are SEHNR and FQNEAQ (reference sequence). The CDR3 covers 14 residues. The V and J ends lost 1 base and 1 base respectively, with 5 bases between them. Once cultured for nine to ten days, the cells underwent separation to obtain CD4+ T cells. The participants, recipients of two vaccine doses, got either BNT162b2 or mRNA-1273. Half the medium was replaced with IL-2 medium on days 3 and 7.

The source is a human donor who received a COVID-19 vaccine. The V call is TRBV7-9, the J call TRBJ1-5; D is unresolved. The input for sequencing was CD4+ T cells from PBMCs cultured without peptide, taken after COVID-19 vaccination. The CDR3 sequence is CASSLERSNQPQHF. DNA for the CDR3: TGTGCCAGCAGCTTAGAGCGAAGCAATCAGCCCCAGCATTTT.